This TCR beta chain is drawn from a study of technical replicates of blood from a few donors. TCRdb keeps only in-frame clones here, not all; method: immunoSEQ multiplex PCR. Here the sample spans 65,000 to 95,000 clones, around 90% being singletons. Deletions cut 3 bases from V and 8 bases from J, with 17 bases between. The CDR3 is made up of 14 amino acids. The germline gives CDR1 SGHNT, CDR2 YYREEE (reference sequence). The sequence was obtained from a human donor in good health. V is TRBV5-4 and J is TRBJ1-2; a weak D match, TRBD1 (5 bases). The sample taken for sequencing was T cells isolated from PBMCs. The CDR3 bases are TGTGCCAGCAGCTCCCTTACGGGGGAGCAGGGCTACACCTTC. Its protein product is CASSSLTGEQGYTF.